This entry lists 27 T cell receptor beta chains sequenced from one sample in a study of CD4 T cells in relation to SARS-CoV-2 and coronaviruses. CD4+ T cells from unexposed donors were obtained before the COVID-19 pandemic (2011-2018). CD4+ T cells were isolated from the cells after 10 days of culture. The protocol was immunoSEQ multiplex PCR, while the TCRdb copy is restricted to in-frame clones and leaves out a portion. Of tens of thousands of clones in the sample, under 85% are singletons; the top ten hold approximately 15%. These TCRs' antigens remain unknown. Sequencing was done on a sample of CD4+ T cells from PBMCs, cultured in vitro. The source of these receptors is a human donor in good health.

The chain carries TRBV18 and TRBJ1-1; D uncertain. The CDR3 loop spans 13 amino acids. The V end was cut by 3 bases, the J end by 0 bases, with 5 bases between. Germline CDR1 is KGHSH and CDR2 is LQKENI. In DNA, the CDR3 is TGTGCCAGCTCACCTCAGGTGAACACTGAAGCTTTCTTT. Protein sequence: CASSPQVNTEAFF.

The V gene is TRBV27, the J gene TRBJ1-5, with TRBD1 matching over 7 bases. The junction had 3 bases not matched to a gene; V was cut back by 3 bases and J by 1 base. Germline loops: CDR1 MNHEY, CDR2 SMNVEV (reference sequence). The CDR3 consists of 15 residues. The CDR3 sequence: CASSFGTESNQPQHF. In DNA form, the CDR3 reads TGTGCCAGCAGTTTTGGGACAGAAAGCAATCAGCCCCAGCATTTT.

The V and J genes are TRBV23-1 and TRBJ1-1; D remains ambiguous. Being an ORF, TRBV23-1 has a function that is uncertain. The CDR3 has 13 amino acids. The V end was cut by 6 bases, the J end by 11 bases, with 19 bases between. Here the CDR3 DNA reads TGCGCCAGCAGACGATCCGGGATCCATGGGGCTTTCTTT. This sequence encodes CASRRSGIHGAFF.

The chain is built from TRBV28 and TRBJ1-2; unclear D gene. V gave up 5 bases and J gave up 4 bases, with 5 bases separating them. Germline V gene lookup returns CDR1 MDHEN and CDR2 SYDVKM. The CDR3 consists of 11 residues. In DNA, the CDR3 is TGTGCCAGCAGTCCACCCTATGGCTACACCTTC. Amino acid sequence: CASSPPYGYTF.

The CDR3 DNA reads TGTGCCAGCAGCCACCGACTAGCGGGAGCAGATACGCAGTATTTT. This gives the protein CASSHRLAGADTQYF. The rearrangement joins TRBV11-3 to TRBJ2-3, with 12 bases lining up with TRBD2. The CDR3 has 15 residues. The ends lost 5 bases at V and 4 bases at J; junction bases unmatched: 4. In germline, CDR1 is SGHNT, CDR2 YENEEA.

The rearrangement uses TRBV6-5 and TRBJ2-1; 9 bases fit TRBD1. CDR3 length equals 15 residues. With V trimmed by 5 bases and J by 7 bases, 9 bases remained unmatched. CDR1 MNHEY and CDR2 SVGAGI come from the germline V gene. CDR3 loop: CASSLLTGGENEQFF. The CDR3 DNA follows: TGTGCCAGCAGTCTATTGACAGGGGGAGAGAATGAGCAGTTCTTC.

This clone was picked up a small number of times. The chain links TRBV5-4 to TRBJ1-1; D is uncertain. The germline V gene has CDR1 SGHNT and CDR2 YYREEE (reference sequence). The V and J ends lost 0 bases and 0 bases respectively, with 6 bases between them. There are 14 residues in the CDR3. The CDR3 loop is CASSLAIMNTEAFF. CDR3 in DNA: TGTGCCAGCAGCTTGGCGATTATGAACACTGAAGCTTTCTTT.

In its sample, this clone was seen a few times. This chain uses TRBV6-4 with TRBJ1-2; weak D call: TRBD1 (6 bases). Germline V gene data show CDR1 as MRHNA and CDR2 as SNTAGT. The CDR3 spans 14 residues. V was shortened by 7 bases and J by 4 bases, with 16 bases between the two germline ends. The CDR3: CASTPEGGSYGYTF. The CDR3 region has the DNA TGTGCCAGCACCCCAGAGGGGGGAAGCTATGGCTACACCTTC.

This chain uses TRBV10-1 with TRBJ2-7, with D perhaps given as TRBD1 or TRBD2 (5 bases each). The V gene lost 2 bases and the J gene lost 9 bases, with 38 bases spanning the gap. CDR1 WNHNN and CDR2 SYGVQD come from the germline V gene (reference sequence). The CDR3 length is 21 residues. In nucleotides, the CDR3 is TGCGCCAGCAGTGAGATCGGGGCCGGGACCCAAAAATACTACGGGTTTTCCCTGCAGTACTTC. Amino acid sequence: CASSEIGAGTQKYYGFSLQYF.

V is TRBV12-5 and J is TRBJ1-1; a weak D match, TRBD1 (5 bases). V gave up 1 base and J gave up 5 bases, with 11 bases separating them. CDR3 length: 14 residues. The germline V gene has CDR1 LGHNT and CDR2 FRNRAP. CDR3 nucleotides: TGTGCTAGTGGTTTGGGAAACAGGTGGACTGAAGCTTTCTTT. Residues: CASGLGNRWTEAFF.

The J gene is TRBJ2-1, the V gene TRBV14; D is unclear. Germline assignment: CDR1 SGHDN and CDR2 FVKESK. CDR3 length: 13 amino acids. The V and J ends lost 1 base and 7 bases respectively, with 8 bases between them. This CDR3 is CASSQVDLNEQFF. The CDR3 DNA reads TGTGCCAGCAGCCAAGTCGATCTGAATGAGCAGTTCTTC.

Only a few counts were recorded for this clone. The rearrangement links TRBV7-3 to TRBJ2-3; 7 bases fit TRBD1. Per the germline V gene, CDR1 is SGHTA and CDR2 is FQGTGA. The CDR3 is made up of 15 amino acids. V trimming: 5 bases; J trimming: 2 bases; junction bases outside the gene matches: 7. The CDR3: CASSRRQGNTDTQYF. The CDR3 region has the DNA TGTGCCAGCAGCAGAAGACAGGGAAACACAGATACGCAGTATTTT.

This clone was counted between two and nine times. The gene calls are TRBV30 and TRBJ2-3, with D maybe TRBD2 (6 bases). Germline CDR1 and CDR2: GTSNPN and SVGIG (reference sequence). Trimming stripped 2 bases from V and 10 bases from J, with 22 bases between. The CDR3 covers 15 residues. The CDR3 sequence: CAWSLIRDSSHPQYF. DNA for the CDR3: TGTGCCTGGAGTCTAATCCGGGACTCCAGTCATCCGCAGTATTTT.

The rearrangement uses TRBV24-1 and TRBJ2-1; D remains ambiguous. The CDR3 extends over 15 amino acids. Deletions cut 2 bases from V and 10 bases from J, with 17 bases between. Germline V CDR1 and CDR2: KGHDR, SFDVKD. For the CDR3, the DNA is TGTGCCACCAGTGATTCCTCCTCTTCTGGTACCGAGCAGTTCTTC. Translation gives CATSDSSSSGTEQFF.

The chain is built from TRBV3-1 (or the pseudogene TRBV3-2) and TRBJ2-2; the match to TRBD1 covers 8 bases. V shed 5 bases and J 7 bases; nucleotides not matched to a gene: 6. Germline V lookup: CDR1 LGHDT, CDR2 YNNKEL (reference sequence). The CDR3 length is 14 residues. This chain's CDR3 is CASSATGGIGELFF. In nucleotides, the CDR3 is TGTGCCAGCAGCGCAACAGGGGGGATCGGGGAGCTGTTTTTT.

The chain employs TRBV19 and TRBJ1-4; TRBD1 is a possible D gene (6 bases). Trimming removed 5 bases from V and 8 bases from J, with 15 bases in between. From germline, CDR1 is LNHDA and CDR2 SQIVND (reference sequence). This CDR3 contains 14 residues. The CDR3 region is CASSLGGRSEKLFF. CDR3 DNA sequence: TGTGCCAGTAGTCTAGGGGGGCGGTCCGAAAAACTGTTTTTT.

The chain employs TRBV28 and TRBJ1-5; 7 bases align to TRBD1. The CDR3 consists of 17 residues. Germline assignment: CDR1 MDHEN and CDR2 SYDVKM. The V segment lost 3 bases and the J segment 0 bases; nucleotides outside the gene matches: 8. The DNA for the CDR3 is TGTGCCAGCAGTTTTTTTACAGGGGCCTCTAGCAATCAGCCCCAGCATTTT. Protein: CASSFFTGASSNQPQHF.

Comments on this clone: This sample includes further DNA sequences coding for the same CDR3. CDR3 DNA sequence: TGTGCCAGCAGCTTAGGCGCGGTCTCTGGAAACACCATATATTTT. Encoded protein: CASSLGAVSGNTIYF. The chain uses TRBV11-2 and TRBJ1-3; no definite D call. The V gene's germline CDR1 is SGHAT and CDR2 FQNNGV. CDR3 size: 15 residues. Trimming shortened V by 1 base and J by 0 bases, and 7 bases separated the two germline ends. Full variable domain (rest looked up from reference TRBV11-2 and TRBJ1-3): EAGVAQSPRYKIIEKRQSVAFWCNPISGHATLYWYQQILGQGPKLLIQFQNNGVVDDSQLPKDRFSAERLKGVDSTLKIQPAKLEDSAVYLCASSLGAVSGNTIYFGEGSWLTVV.

The CDR3 nucleotides are TGTGCCACCAGTGGCCAGGGAAATCAGCCCCAGCATTTT. This gives the protein CATSGQGNQPQHF. This chain joins TRBV24-1 and TRBJ1-5, with D possibly matching TRBD1 (5 bases). The CDR3 is made up of 13 amino acids. From germline, CDR1 is KGHDR and CDR2 SFDVKD. V was trimmed by 5 bases and J by 4 bases, leaving 8 bases between them.

About this clone itself: The same CDR3 is also encoded by other DNA sequences in this sample. V is TRBV19 and J is TRBJ2-3, with 7 bases matching TRBD2. CDR3 length: 14 residues. Germline assignment: CDR1 LNHDA and CDR2 SQIVND (reference sequence). V lost 2 bases, J lost 1 base, and 0 bases stayed unmatched. This CDR3 is CASSITSGTDTQYF. As DNA, the CDR3 is TGTGCCAGTAGTATAACTAGCGGCACAGATACGCAGTATTTT.

This clone has a single count. The chain employs TRBV9 and TRBJ2-1; 12 bases are shared with TRBD1. CDR3 length: 16 amino acids. Germline V lookup: CDR1 SGDLS, CDR2 YYNGEE. The V and J ends lost 0 bases and 6 bases, in that order; junction bases with no gene match: 4. Here the CDR3 DNA reads TGTGCCAGCAGCGTAGATGGGACAGGGGGCCTCAATGAGCAGTTCTTC. Amino acids: CASSVDGTGGLNEQFF.

J is TRBJ2-1 and V is TRBV12-5, with a possible D match to TRBD2 (6 bases). Germline V gives CDR1 LGHNT, CDR2 FRNRAP. The CDR3 sequence is 11 residues long. Trimming removed 4 bases at V and 8 bases at J, with 6 bases between. CDR3: CASGWEDEQFF. As DNA, the CDR3 is TGTGCTAGTGGTTGGGAGGATGAGCAGTTCTTC.

This clone came up a few times. This chain links TRBV2 with TRBJ1-5, with D unresolved. Germline CDR1 and CDR2: SNHLY and FYNNEI. The CDR3 sequence is 15 residues long. The V gene lost 3 bases and the J gene lost 0 bases, with 9 bases spanning the gap. The CDR3 spells CASSEASYSNQPQHF. The DNA for the CDR3 is TGTGCCAGCAGTGAGGCCAGCTATAGCAATCAGCCCCAGCATTTT.

The rearrangement uses TRBV23-1 and TRBJ1-5; D unclear. TRBV23-1 is identified as an open reading frame with a role that is uncertain. Trimming removed 9 bases at V and 2 bases at J, with 8 bases between. This CDR3 is built from 12 residues. CDR3 in DNA: TGCGCCAGACCAGCGGGCAATCAGCCCCAGCATTTT. Translated, it gives CARPAGNQPQHF.

This clone is labeled medium-sized (0.01 to 0.1%). This chain uses TRBV19 with TRBJ1-5, with a tentative D call TRBD1 (6 bases). Trimming left V 5 bases short and J 0 bases short, with 20 bases between. The length of the CDR3 is 18 residues. The germline gives CDR1 LNHDA, CDR2 SQIVND (reference sequence). DNA of the CDR3: TGTGCCAGTAGTTATGCCGGGGGCCAGAAATATAGCAATCAGCCCCAGCATTTT. It encodes CASSYAGGQKYSNQPQHF.

The rearrangement links TRBV6-5 to TRBJ2-1; 9 bases agree with TRBD2. V dropped 6 bases and J dropped 4; count of bases not matched to a gene: 7. This CDR3 is built from 15 residues. The germline CDR1 and CDR2 sequences are MNHEY and SVGAGI. CDR3 sequence: CASSPGAGGYNEQFF. CDR3 coding DNA: TGTGCCAGCAGCCCCGGTGCGGGGGGGTACAATGAGCAGTTCTTC.

A single count supports this clone. This chain links TRBV25-1 with TRBJ2-7; TRBD2 matches 7 bases. V was clipped by 1 base and J by 5 bases; unmatched bases: 14. The CDR3 extends over 17 amino acids. In germline, CDR1 is MGHDK, CDR2 SYGVNS. CDR3: CASSELSREDQRDEQYF. The DNA for the CDR3 is TGTGCCAGCAGTGAATTAAGTCGGGAGGACCAAAGAGACGAGCAGTACTTC.